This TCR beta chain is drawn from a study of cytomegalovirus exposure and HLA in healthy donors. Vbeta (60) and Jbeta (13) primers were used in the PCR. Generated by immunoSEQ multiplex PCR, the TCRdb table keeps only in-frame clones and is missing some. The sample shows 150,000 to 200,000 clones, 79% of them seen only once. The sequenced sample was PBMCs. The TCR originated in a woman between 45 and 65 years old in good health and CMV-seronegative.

The CDR3 DNA reads TGTGCCAGCAGTGACTGGTCGGCTGGGGCCAACGTCCTGACTTTC. This codes for CASSDWSAGANVLTF. The chain recombines TRBV6-4 with TRBJ2-6; D is unresolved. The CDR3 runs to 15 residues. The V and J ends lost 1 base and 2 bases respectively, with 6 bases between them. Germline V CDR1 and CDR2: MRHNA, SNTAGT.